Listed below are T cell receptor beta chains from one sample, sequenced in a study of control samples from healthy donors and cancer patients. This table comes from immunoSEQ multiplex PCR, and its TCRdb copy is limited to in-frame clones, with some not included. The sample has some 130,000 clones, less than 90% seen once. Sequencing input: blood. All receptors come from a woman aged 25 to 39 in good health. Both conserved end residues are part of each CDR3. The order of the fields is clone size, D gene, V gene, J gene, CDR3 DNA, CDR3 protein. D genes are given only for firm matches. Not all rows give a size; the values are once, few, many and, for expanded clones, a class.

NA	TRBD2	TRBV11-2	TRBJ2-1	TGTGCCAGCAGCCCCTTAGCGGGGTCCTACAATGAGCAGTTCTTC	CASSPLAGSYNEQFF
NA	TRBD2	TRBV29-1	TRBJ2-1	TGCAGCGCCGGGGGGGTCAGGGGCTACAATGAGCAGTTCTTC	CSAGGVRGYNEQFF
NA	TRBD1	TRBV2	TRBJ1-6	TGTGCCAGCAGTGAGGAGGGACAGGTTAATTCACCCCTCCACTTT	CASSEEGQVNSPLHF
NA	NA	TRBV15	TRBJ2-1	TGTGCCACCAGCAGATCCAGTCCCTACGGGGAGGTCAATGAGCAGTTCTTC	CATSRSSPYGEVNEQFF
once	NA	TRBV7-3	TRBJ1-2	TGTGCCAGCAGCTTAGGAGCTAACTATGGCTACACCTTC	CASSLGANYGYTF
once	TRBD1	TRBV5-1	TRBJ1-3	TGCGCCAGCAGCTTGGAGGGGGCCCGCTCTGGAAACACCATATATTTT	CASSLEGARSGNTIYF
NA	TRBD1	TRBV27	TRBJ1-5	TGTGCCAGCAGTTGGACAGGGGGTCAGCCCCAGCATTTT	CASSWTGGQPQHF
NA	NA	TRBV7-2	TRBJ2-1	TGTGCCAGCAGCCCCATTGTGGGAGCCGGGGATGAGCAGTTCTTC	CASSPIVGAGDEQFF
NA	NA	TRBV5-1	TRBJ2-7	TGCGCCAGCAGCTCGACCATAGGACAGAGTTACGAGCAGTACTTC	CASSSTIGQSYEQYF
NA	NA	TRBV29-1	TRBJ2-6	TGCAGCGTTGAATATATAGGACTCAACTCTGGGGCCAACGTCCTGACTTTC	CSVEYIGLNSGANVLTF
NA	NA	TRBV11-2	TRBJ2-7	TGTGCCAGCACCAAACTAGGAGGGAGGGGGGAGTACGAGCAGTACTTC	CASTKLGGRGEYEQYF
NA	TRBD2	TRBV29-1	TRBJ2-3	TGCAGCGTTGAAGGACTAGCGGGAGAATCCAGCACAGATACGCAGTATTTT	CSVEGLAGESSTDTQYF
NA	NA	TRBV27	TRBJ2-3	TGTGCCAGCAGTTCACTCAGCGGCACAGATACGCAGTATTTT	CASSSLSGTDTQYF
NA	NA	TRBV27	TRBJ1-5	TGTGCCAGCAGTTTATCGGGGGGCGTCAATCAGCCCCAGCATTTT	CASSLSGGVNQPQHF
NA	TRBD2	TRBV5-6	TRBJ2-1	TGTGCCAGCAGCCCCCGACTAGCGGCTCTCGAGCAGTTCTTC	CASSPRLAALEQFF
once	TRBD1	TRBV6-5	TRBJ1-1	TGTGCCAGCACCCTCACCGAGGGGGCGCGGACTGAAGCTTTCTTT	CASTLTEGARTEAFF
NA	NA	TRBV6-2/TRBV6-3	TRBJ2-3	TGTGCCAGCAGTTACCTGGATACGCAGTATTTT	CASSYLDTQYF
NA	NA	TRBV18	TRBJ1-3	TGTGCCAGCTCACCACTAGATATTGGAAACACCATATATTTT	CASSPLDIGNTIYF
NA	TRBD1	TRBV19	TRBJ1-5	TGTGCCAGTAGTATAGATTCCCCGACAGGGACCAGCAATCAGCCCCAGCATTTT	CASSIDSPTGTSNQPQHF
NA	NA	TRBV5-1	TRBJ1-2	TGCGCCAGCAGCTTGTTTATCGGCTCTCAAGCTGGCTATGGCTACACCTTC	CASSLFIGSQAGYGYTF
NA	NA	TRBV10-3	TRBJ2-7	TGTGCCATCACCGCGGCAGGTACATCCTACGAGCAGTACTTC	CAITAAGTSYEQYF
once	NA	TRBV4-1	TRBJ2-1	TGCGCCAGCAGCCAAGAAGGGACAAAGCAGTTCTTC	CASSQEGTKQFF
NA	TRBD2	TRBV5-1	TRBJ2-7	TGCGCCAGCAGCCCTACTCCCACTAGCGGAGCCGGGGTCGGGAGAGGGGAGCAGTACTTC	CASSPTPTSGAGVGRGEQYF
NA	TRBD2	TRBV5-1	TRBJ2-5	TGCGCCAGCAGCTTGGCCCGGGGAGTGGCGGGAGGCCAAGAGACCCAGTACTTC	CASSLARGVAGGQETQYF
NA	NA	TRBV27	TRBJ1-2	TGTGCCAGCAGTCCCCAGGACGGGATGGGGCCTTCTTATGGCTACACCTTC	CASSPQDGMGPSYGYTF
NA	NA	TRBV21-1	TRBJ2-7	TGTGCCAGCAGCGCCTCGACTAGCGGGAACTCCTACGAGCAGTACTTC	CASSASTSGNSYEQYF
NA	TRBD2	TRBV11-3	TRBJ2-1	TGTGCCAGCAGCTTAGGGGGACTAGTGGGTGAGCAGTTCTTC	CASSLGGLVGEQFF
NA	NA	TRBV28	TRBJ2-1	TGTGCCAGTGACGAGGGGAGCTCCTACAATGAGCAGTTCTTC	CASDEGSSYNEQFF
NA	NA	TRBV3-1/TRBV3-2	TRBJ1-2	TGTGCCAGCAGCCAAAGAGGAGGGAAAGGTGGCTACACCTTC	CASSQRGGKGGYTF
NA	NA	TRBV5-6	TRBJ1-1	TGTGCCAGCAGCTTGGGTAGGAACACTGAAGCTTTCTTT	CASSLGRNTEAFF
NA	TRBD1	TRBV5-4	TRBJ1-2	TGTGCCAGCAGTGGACAGGGCCTCTATGGCTACACCTTC	CASSGQGLYGYTF